This T cell receptor beta chain was documented in a study of blood T cell repertoires in COVID-19. Study overall: There were acute and convalescent COVID-19 samples, and they came from the United States, Italy and Spain.

There are 13 residues in the CDR3. V was shortened by 3 bases and J by 8 bases, with 14 bases between the two germline ends. Germline assignment: CDR1 SGDLS and CDR2 YYNGEE. Seattle's cohort entered during active infection and was followed longitudinally. Authors' analysis steps: Estimates of nucleated cell counts were drawn from the amplification of reference gene primers. TCRdb's table, derived via immunoSEQ multiplex PCR, lists solely in-frame clones and lacks some. The DNA gave D and trimming, while V, J and clone size come from that table. The sample records 300,000 to 350,000 clones, around 89% being singletons.

The receptor was isolated from a woman aged 35 to 49 with COVID-19, enrolled during active disease. Sequencing was performed on peripheral blood. The V call is TRBV9, the J call TRBJ1-2; the D gene is possibly TRBD1 (6 bases). The DNA for the CDR3 is TGTGCCAGCAGCGCGAAAAACAGGGAGGGCTACACCTTC. Its translation is CASSAKNREGYTF.